This note documents a single TCR beta chain sequence. At one of its ends the junction is not consistent with the germline gene, which may arise from a read error. CDR1 and CDR2 (germline): KGHSH, LQKENI. The CDR3 runs to 14 residues. This record comes from a study of blood T cell repertoires in COVID-19. Methods used by the authors: Amplification of reference gene primers was used by the study to estimate nucleated cell counts. The assay was immunoSEQ multiplex PCR, and TCRdb's table has in-frame clones only and misses some. V and J calls and clone size come straight from that table; D and trimming were deduced from the DNA. In the table there are tens of thousands of clones, approximately 80% of which are singletons.

This TCR came from a woman aged 55-69 years with acute or convalescent COVID-19. The sample taken for sequencing was peripheral blood. The genes are TRBV18 and TRBJ2-5; 7 bases agree with TRBD2. The DNA for the CDR3 is TGTGCCAGCACACCAAAACTAGCGTCGGAGACCCAGTACTTC. Protein sequence: CASTPKLASETQYF.